One and the same sample provided the 27 T cell receptor beta chains below, sequenced in a study of blood T cell repertoires in COVID-19. Assay: immunoSEQ multiplex PCR; the TCRdb copy retains only in-frame clones and omits some. The sample holds roughly 310,000 clones, about 90% seen once. Input material: peripheral blood. The receptors come from a woman in her 30s with COVID-19, enrolled during active disease.

The chain employs TRBV19 and TRBJ1-4; 7 positions agree with TRBD1. Germline CDR1 LNHDA, CDR2 SQIVND (reference sequence). The length of the CDR3 is 16 residues. The V and J ends lost 3 bases and 5 bases, in that order; junction bases with no gene match: 9. CDR3 nucleotide sequence: TGTGCCAGTAGTATGGACCCGACAGGGTCCAATGAAAAACTGTTTTTT. Protein: CASSMDPTGSNEKLFF.

The V call is TRBV28, the J call TRBJ1-3; D may be TRBD1 (5 bases). From germline, CDR1 is MDHEN and CDR2 SYDVKM. The CDR3 totals 15 residues. Trimming cost V 5 bases and J 0 bases, with 11 bases left between them. The DNA for the CDR3 is TGTGCCAGCAGTCCCCCGGGGGGCTCTGGAAACACCATATATTTT. Amino acid sequence: CASSPPGGSGNTIYF.

The chain combines TRBV2 with TRBJ1-5; TRBD1 aligns across 7 bases. V shed 6 bases and J 6 bases; nucleotides not matched to a gene: 11. The CDR3 totals 15 residues. In germline, CDR1 is SNHLY, CDR2 FYNNEI. CDR3 DNA sequence: TGTGCCAGCAGCCCAGCGGACAGGACGCTTCAGCCCCAGCATTTT. This codes for CASSPADRTLQPQHF.

This chain links TRBV19 with TRBJ1-5, with a tentative D call TRBD1 (5 bases). V lost 7 bases to trimming and J lost 0 bases, with 13 bases between them. CDR1 and CDR2 (germline): LNHDA, SQIVND (reference sequence). The CDR3 length is 15 residues. CDR3 protein: CASNKGDYSNQPQHF. CDR3 DNA: TGTGCCAGTAACAAAGGGGATTATAGCAATCAGCCCCAGCATTTT. Combining the CDR3 with reference TRBV19 and TRBJ1-5 gives the whole variable domain DGGITQSPKYLFRKEGQNVTLSCEQNLNHDAMYWYRQDPGQGLRLIYYSQIVNDFQKGDIAEGYSVSREKKESFPLTVTSAQKNPTAFYLCASNKGDYSNQPQHFGDGTRLSIL.

The V and J genes are TRBV5-1 and TRBJ1-1, with 7 bases lining up with TRBD1. Unmatched junction bases numbered 2, after V lost 3 bases and J lost 3 bases. Germline CDR1 and CDR2: SGHRS and YFSETQ. The CDR3 runs to 13 residues. The CDR3: CASSSQGDTEAFF. Here the CDR3 DNA reads TGCGCCAGCAGCTCCCAGGGGGACACTGAAGCTTTCTTT.

The rearrangement links TRBV5-4 to TRBJ2-3, with 8 bases that match TRBD2. The germline gives CDR1 SGHNT, CDR2 YYREEE (reference sequence). The CDR3 contains 15 residues. The ends lost 0 bases at V and 3 bases at J; junction bases unmatched: 3. The CDR3 loop reads CASSLVLAGTDTQYF. In nucleotides, the CDR3 is TGTGCCAGCAGCTTGGTTCTAGCGGGTACAGATACGCAGTATTTT.

This clone showed up just once. The chain uses TRBV5-1 and TRBJ2-5, with D uncertain. V lost 2 bases, J lost 2 bases, and 10 bases lay in between. From germline, CDR1 is SGHRS and CDR2 YFSETQ. CDR3 length equals 14 residues. Written as DNA, the CDR3 is TGCGCCAGCAGCTTTGCAGATCCACAAGAGACCCAGTACTTC. The encoded protein is CASSFADPQETQYF.

V is TRBV15 and J is TRBJ1-3; D perhaps matches TRBD1 (5 bases). The CDR3 covers 16 residues. V was cut by 0 bases and J by 0 bases, with 9 bases left in between. Germline lookup yields CDR1 LNHNV and CDR2 YYDKDF (reference sequence). The CDR3 region is CATSRDRGFSGNTIYF. CDR3 DNA: TGTGCCACCAGCAGAGATCGGGGGTTCTCTGGAAACACCATATATTTT.

This rearrangement joins TRBV6-1 to TRBJ1-2, with 12 bases lining up with TRBD1. The germline V gene encodes CDR1 MNHNS and CDR2 SASEGT. The CDR3 length is 16 residues. Germline trimming cut 4 bases from V and 6 bases from J; bases unmatched to any gene: 9. In DNA form, the CDR3 reads TGTGCCAGCAGTGGCCCCCCGGGACAGGGGGCGCATGGCTACACCTTC. Translated: CASSGPPGQGAHGYTF.

The CDR3 reads CATSRDLLAGGRETQYF. In DNA, the CDR3 is TGTGCCACCAGCAGAGATCTACTAGCGGGAGGGAGGGAGACCCAGTACTTC. The V gene is TRBV15, the J gene TRBJ2-5, with 13 bases aligning to TRBD2. V dropped 0 bases and J dropped 5; count of bases not matched to a gene: 6. Germline CDR1 LNHNV, CDR2 YYDKDF (reference sequence). The CDR3 covers 17 residues. Looking up the rest from reference TRBV15 and TRBJ2-5 gives the full variable domain: DAMVIQNPRYQVTQFGKPVTLSCSQTLNHNVMYWYQQKSSQAPKLLFHYYDKDFNNEADTPDNFQSRRPNTSFCFLDIRSPGLGDTAMYLCATSRDLLAGGRETQYFGPGTRLLVL.

The chain joins TRBV4-2 to TRBJ1-2, with a tentative D call TRBD1 (6 bases). The V gene's germline CDR1 is LGHNA and CDR2 YNFKEQ. Deletions cut 1 base from V and 4 bases from J, with 16 bases between. CDR3 length: 16 amino acids. This chain's CDR3 is CASSQAGASSPYGYTF. Here the CDR3 DNA reads TGTGCCAGCAGCCAAGCAGGGGCCTCCTCGCCCTATGGCTACACCTTC.

This clone was recorded a few times. The CDR3 here is CASSSGQGLGINQPQHF. CDR3 DNA: TGTGCCAGCAGCTCCGGACAGGGGCTCGGAATTAATCAGCCCCAGCATTTT. The gene calls are TRBV5-8 and TRBJ1-5, with 9 positions matching TRBD1. This CDR3 region has 17 residues. V shed 3 bases, J shed 4 bases, and the junction held 11 bases outside the gene matches. Looked up from germline, CDR1 is SGHTS and CDR2 is YDEGEE. The entire variable domain, with the rest obtained from reference TRBV5-8 and TRBJ1-5, is as follows: EAGVTQSPTHLIKTRGQQATLRCSPISGHTSVYWYQQALGLGLQFLLWYDEGEERNRGNFPPRFSGRQFPNYSSELNVNALELEDSALYLCASSSGQGLGINQPQHFGDGTRLSIL.

The CDR3 DNA is TGTGCCAGCAGTTCCCCGTCCGGGGAGCAGTTCTTC. Amino acids: CASSSPSGEQFF. The V call is TRBV6-5, the J call TRBJ2-1, with D hard to call. Germline CDR1 MNHEY, CDR2 SVGAGI. The germline V and J ends were trimmed by 4 bases and 10 bases, with 11 bases remaining between them. This CDR3 region has 12 residues.

In DNA, the CDR3 is TGTGCCAGCAGCTTACTAGCGGGGGGACCCGATGAGCAGTTCTTC. It translates to CASSLLAGGPDEQFF. The rearrangement links TRBV7-9 to TRBJ2-1; 11 bases are a match to TRBD2. Trimming took 2 bases from V and 8 from J; bases not matched to a gene: 5. Per germline, CDR1 SEHNR and CDR2 FQNEAQ (reference sequence). The CDR3 sequence is 15 residues long.

The chain joins TRBV28 to TRBJ1-6, with D perhaps matching TRBD1 (5 bases). The germline gives CDR1 MDHEN, CDR2 SYDVKM. The CDR3 consists of 15 residues. V was cut by 4 bases and J by 12 bases, with 19 bases left in between. The DNA for the CDR3 is TGTGCCAGCAGTTCCCTGGTGGCGGGGGAGCAACCCCTCCACTTT. Protein sequence: CASSSLVAGEQPLHF.

This chain uses TRBV12-3 or TRBV12-4 with TRBJ1-3; D uncertain. Trimming cost V 3 bases and J 6 bases, with 3 bases left between them. This CDR3 has 11 amino acids. The CDR3: CASSFINTIYF. DNA of the CDR3: TGTGCCAGCAGTTTTATAAACACCATATATTTT.

This rearrangement joins TRBV3-1 (or the pseudogene TRBV3-2) to TRBJ2-7; possible D gene TRBD2, 6 bases. Germline CDR1 and CDR2: LGHDT and YNNKEL (reference sequence). Trimming cost V 0 bases and J 3 bases, with 12 bases left between them. The CDR3 is 15 residues long. CDR3 loop: CASSQENTGVYEQYF. The CDR3, as DNA: TGTGCCAGCAGCCAAGAGAATACGGGGGTCTACGAGCAGTACTTC.

V usage is TRBV19 and J usage is TRBJ1-5; no reliable D call. Trimming took off 6 bases at V and 1 base at J, with 13 bases between the two ends. Per germline, CDR1 LNHDA and CDR2 SQIVND (reference sequence). There are 15 residues in the CDR3. CDR3 region: CASRWETRSNQPQHF. The CDR3 region has the DNA TGTGCCAGTAGATGGGAGACAAGGAGCAATCAGCCCCAGCATTTT.

The chain couples TRBV19 to TRBJ2-6, with D possibly being TRBD2 (6 bases). Trimming removed 4 bases from V and 3 bases from J, with 10 bases in between. Germline values: CDR1 LNHDA, CDR2 SQIVND (reference sequence). The CDR3 runs 15 residues. The CDR3 is CASSRGDLGANVLTF. As DNA, the CDR3 is TGTGCCAGTAGTAGGGGGGACCTTGGGGCCAACGTCCTGACTTTC.

J is TRBJ1-1 and V is TRBV11-2; D possibly corresponds to TRBD1 (6 bases). In germline, CDR1 is SGHAT, CDR2 FQNNGV. The CDR3 is 15 residues long. Deletions cut 4 bases from V and 4 bases from J, with 16 bases between. This chain's CDR3 is CASSSRGFQGTEAFF. CDR3 sequence (DNA): TGTGCCAGCAGCTCAAGGGGGTTTCAGGGCACTGAAGCTTTCTTT.

The V and J genes are TRBV25-1 and TRBJ2-2, with TRBD1 matching over 9 bases. V was clipped by 3 bases and J by 3 bases; unmatched bases: 5. This CDR3 spans 16 amino acids. CDR1 and CDR2 (germline): MGHDK, SYGVNS. The CDR3 bases are TGTGCCAGCAGTGACGCAAGACAGGGGGACACCGGGGAGCTGTTTTTT. Protein sequence: CASSDARQGDTGELFF.

This clone was detected many times. The chain joins TRBV6-5 to TRBJ1-3; 9 bases map to TRBD1. The CDR3 extends over 15 amino acids. The V gene end was trimmed by 6 bases and the J gene end by 0 bases; junction bases not matched to a gene: 3. Germline V gives CDR1 MNHEY, CDR2 SVGAGI. The CDR3 sequence: CASRVQGASGNTIYF. CDR3 nucleotides: TGTGCCAGCAGGGTACAGGGGGCCTCTGGAAACACCATATATTTT.

J is TRBJ1-5 and V is TRBV15, with D perhaps TRBD1 (6 bases). CDR1 is LNHNV and CDR2 is YYDKDF in the germline V gene (reference sequence). V lost 0 bases and J lost 5, with 14 bases in between. This CDR3 region has 16 residues. DNA of the CDR3: TGTGCCACCAGCAGAGAACCGACAGGCGGAGATCAGCCCCAGCATTTT. It encodes CATSREPTGGDQPQHF.

This clone appeared a single time. J is TRBJ2-3 and V is TRBV11-2; D might be TRBD2 (7 bases). V was clipped by 0 bases and J by 2 bases, with 9 bases between them. The V gene's germline CDR1 is SGHAT and CDR2 FQNNGV. There are 15 residues in the CDR3. CDR3 sequence: CASSLERGPTDTQYF. CDR3 nucleotide sequence: TGTGCCAGCAGCTTAGAGCGGGGGCCCACAGATACGCAGTATTTT.

In this sample, this clone turned up a few times. The rearrangement links TRBV5-5 to TRBJ1-1; a possible D gene is TRBD1 (6 bases). CDR1 and CDR2 (germline): SGHKS, YYEKEE (reference sequence). The V and J ends lost 4 bases and 5 bases respectively, with 18 bases between them. The length of the CDR3 is 15 residues. As DNA, the CDR3 is TGTGCCAGCAGCCTAAGAACAGGGTCAGGTACTGAAGCTTTCTTT. Translation: CASSLRTGSGTEAFF.

This chain joins TRBV5-1 and TRBJ1-6; D uncertain. Germline CDR1 and CDR2: SGHRS and YFSETQ. There are 14 residues in the CDR3. With 3 bases removed from V and 9 bases from J, the gap between germline ends came to 13 bases. DNA of the CDR3: TGCGCCAGCAGCTGGAGAGAAGGTGGTTCACCCCTCCACTTT. Protein product: CASSWREGGSPLHF.

This chain joins TRBV21-1 and TRBJ1-5; the table's D call, TRBD1, was not checked against the DNA. TRBV21-1 is designated a pseudogene. CDR3 length: 14 amino acids. The CDR3 DNA reads as TGTGCCAGCAGCAAAAGGCGCAGGGTTAGGTCCCAGCATTTT. This translates into CASSKRRRVRSQHF.